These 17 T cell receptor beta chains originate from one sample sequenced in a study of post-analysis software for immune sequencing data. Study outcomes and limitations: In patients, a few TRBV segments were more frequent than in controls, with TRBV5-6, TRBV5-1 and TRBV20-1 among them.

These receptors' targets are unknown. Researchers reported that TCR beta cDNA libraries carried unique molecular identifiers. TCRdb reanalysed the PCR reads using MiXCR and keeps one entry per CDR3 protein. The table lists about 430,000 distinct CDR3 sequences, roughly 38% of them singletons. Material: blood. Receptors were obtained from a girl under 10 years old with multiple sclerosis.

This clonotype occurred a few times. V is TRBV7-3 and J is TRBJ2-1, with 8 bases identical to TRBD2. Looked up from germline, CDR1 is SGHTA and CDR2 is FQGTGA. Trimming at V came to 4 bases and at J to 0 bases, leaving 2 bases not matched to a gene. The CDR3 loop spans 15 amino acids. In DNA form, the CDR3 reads TGTGCCAGCAGCTCGGGACTAGTCTCCTACAATGAGCAGTTCTTC. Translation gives CASSSGLVSYNEQFF.

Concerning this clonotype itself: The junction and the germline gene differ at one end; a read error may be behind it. The CDR3: CASTSPGSYNGQFF. As DNA, the CDR3 is TGCGCCTCCACTTCGCCGGGCTCCTACAATGGGCAGTTCTTC. The V gene is TRBV5-1, the J gene TRBJ2-1, with D uncertain. The CDR3 covers 14 residues. CDR1 and CDR2 (germline): SGHRS, YFSETQ. The whole variable domain, filled in from reference TRBV5-1 and TRBJ2-1, reads KAGVTQTPRYLIKTRGQQVTLSCSPISGHRSVSWYQQTPGQGLQFLFEYFSETQRNKGNFPGRFSGRQFSNSRSEMNVSTLELGDSALYLCASTSPGSYNGQFFGPGTRLTVL.

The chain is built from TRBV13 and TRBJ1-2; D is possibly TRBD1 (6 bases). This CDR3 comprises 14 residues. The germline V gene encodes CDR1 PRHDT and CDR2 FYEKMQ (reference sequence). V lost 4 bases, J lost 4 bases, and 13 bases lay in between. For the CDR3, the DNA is TGTGCCAGCAGCTCACGGGGGCCGAGCTATGGCTACACCTTC. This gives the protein CASSSRGPSYGYTF.

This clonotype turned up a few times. Here the CDR3 DNA reads TGTGCCAGCAGCCCTCAGGACTGGGACGAGCAGTACTTC. The encoded protein is CASSPQDWDEQYF. This sequence joins TRBV6-2 or TRBV6-3 and TRBJ2-5, with D possibly being TRBD2 (5 bases). The J call may be faulty, since TRBJ2-7 better matches the DNA end. The V gene's germline CDR1 is MNHEY and CDR2 SVGEGT. The CDR3 contains 13 residues.

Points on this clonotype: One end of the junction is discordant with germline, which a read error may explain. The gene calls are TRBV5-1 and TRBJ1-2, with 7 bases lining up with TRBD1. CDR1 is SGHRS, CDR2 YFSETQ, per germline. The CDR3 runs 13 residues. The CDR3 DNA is TGTGCCAGCAGCCCCGGGACAGCCTATGGCTACACCTTC. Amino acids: CASSPGTAYGYTF.

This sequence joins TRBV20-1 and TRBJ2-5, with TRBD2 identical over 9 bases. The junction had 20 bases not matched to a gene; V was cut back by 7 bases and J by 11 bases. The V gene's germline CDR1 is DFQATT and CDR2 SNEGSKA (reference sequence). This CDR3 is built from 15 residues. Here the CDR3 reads CSGLPGLAVLNEQYF. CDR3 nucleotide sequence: TGCAGTGGTCTTCCGGGACTAGCCGTATTGAATGAGCAGTACTTC.

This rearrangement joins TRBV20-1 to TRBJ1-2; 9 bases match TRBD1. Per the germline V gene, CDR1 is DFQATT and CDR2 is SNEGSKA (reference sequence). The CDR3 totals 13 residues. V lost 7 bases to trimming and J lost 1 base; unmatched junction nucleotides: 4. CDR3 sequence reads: CSGTGGLNYGYTF. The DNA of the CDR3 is TGCAGTGGCACAGGGGGCCTTAACTATGGCTACACCTTC.

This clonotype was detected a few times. The CDR3 reads CASSFRLAGRTDTQYF. In DNA form, the CDR3 reads TGCGCCAGCAGCTTCCGGCTAGCGGGAAGGACAGATACGCAGTATTTT. The V call is TRBV5-1, the J call TRBJ2-3, with TRBD2 matching 9 bases. Per the germline V gene, CDR1 is SGHRS and CDR2 is YFSETQ. V shed 2 bases, J shed 3 bases, and the junction held 7 bases outside the gene matches. CDR3 length equals 16 residues.

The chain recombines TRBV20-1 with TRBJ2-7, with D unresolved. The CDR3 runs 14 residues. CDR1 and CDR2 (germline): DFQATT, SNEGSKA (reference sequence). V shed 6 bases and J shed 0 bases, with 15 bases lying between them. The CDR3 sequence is CSAPHLASSYEQYF. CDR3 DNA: TGCAGTGCCCCTCATCTGGCCAGCTCCTACGAGCAGTACTTC.

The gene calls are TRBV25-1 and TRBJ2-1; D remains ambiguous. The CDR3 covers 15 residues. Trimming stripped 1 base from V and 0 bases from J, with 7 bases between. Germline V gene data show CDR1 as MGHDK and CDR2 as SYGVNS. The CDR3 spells CASSEWASSYNEQFF. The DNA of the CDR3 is TGTGCCAGCAGTGAATGGGCGAGCTCCTACAATGAGCAGTTCTTC. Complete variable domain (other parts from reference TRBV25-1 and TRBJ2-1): EADIYQTPRYLVIGTGKKITLECSQTMGHDKMYWYQQDPGMELHLIHYSYGVNSTEKGDLSSESTVSRIRTEHFPLTLESARPSHTSQYLCASSEWASSYNEQFFGPGTRLTVL.

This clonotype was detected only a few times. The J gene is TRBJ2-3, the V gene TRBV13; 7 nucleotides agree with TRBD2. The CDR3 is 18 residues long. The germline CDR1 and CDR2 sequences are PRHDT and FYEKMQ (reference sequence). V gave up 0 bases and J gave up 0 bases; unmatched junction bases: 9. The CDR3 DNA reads TGTGCCAGCAGCTTAGGCCTTGCGGGAGACCCTAGCACAGATACGCAGTATTTT. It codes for CASSLGLAGDPSTDTQYF.

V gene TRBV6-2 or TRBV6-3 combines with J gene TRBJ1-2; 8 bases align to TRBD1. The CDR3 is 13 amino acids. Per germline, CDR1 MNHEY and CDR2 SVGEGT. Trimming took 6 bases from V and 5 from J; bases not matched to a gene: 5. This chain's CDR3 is CASRPGQDYGYTF. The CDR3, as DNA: TGTGCCAGCAGACCGGGACAGGATTATGGCTACACCTTC.

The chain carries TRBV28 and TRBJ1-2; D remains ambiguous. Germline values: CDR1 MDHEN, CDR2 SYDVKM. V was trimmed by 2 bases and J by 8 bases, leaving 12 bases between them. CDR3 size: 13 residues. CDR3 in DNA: TGTGCCAGCAGTTTAGGCTCGTTAATGGGCTACACCTTC. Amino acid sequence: CASSLGSLMGYTF.

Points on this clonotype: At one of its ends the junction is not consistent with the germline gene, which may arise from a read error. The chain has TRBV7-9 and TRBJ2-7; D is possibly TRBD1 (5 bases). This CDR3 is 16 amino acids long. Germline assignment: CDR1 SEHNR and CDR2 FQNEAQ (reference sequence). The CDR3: CAGSFLNQDRKYEQYF. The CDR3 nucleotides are TGTGCCGGCAGCTTTCTAAACCAAGACAGAAAATACGAGCAGTACTTC. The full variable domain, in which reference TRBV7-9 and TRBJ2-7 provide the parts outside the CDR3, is DTGVSQNPRHKITKRGQNVTFRCDPISEHNRLYWYRQTLGQGPEFLTYFQNEAQLEKSRLLSDRFSAERPKGSFSTLEIQRTEQGDSAMYLCAGSFLNQDRKYEQYFGPGTRLTVT.

In DNA, the CDR3 is TGTGCCAGCAGCGGCGGACAGGGCGGCACTGAAGCTTTCTTT. It codes for CASSGGQGGTEAFF. V gene TRBV7-3 combines with J gene TRBJ1-1; 8 bases are shared with TRBD1. Per the germline V gene, CDR1 is SGHTA and CDR2 is FQGTGA. This CDR3 spans 14 amino acids. V shed 5 bases, J shed 4 bases, and the junction held 6 bases outside the gene matches.

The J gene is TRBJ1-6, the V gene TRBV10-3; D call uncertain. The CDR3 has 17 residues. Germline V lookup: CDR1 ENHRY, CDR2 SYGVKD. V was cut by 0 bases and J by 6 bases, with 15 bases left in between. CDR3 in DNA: TGTGCCATCAGTGAGTCGAATATCTGGCAGCTTAATTCACCCCTCCACTTT. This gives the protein CAISESNIWQLNSPLHF.

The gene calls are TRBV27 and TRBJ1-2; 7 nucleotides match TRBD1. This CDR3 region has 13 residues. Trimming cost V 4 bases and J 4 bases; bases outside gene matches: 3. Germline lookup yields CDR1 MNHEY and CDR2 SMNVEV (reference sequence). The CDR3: CASSWGQFYGYTF. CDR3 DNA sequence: TGTGCCAGCAGTTGGGGACAGTTCTATGGCTACACCTTC.